These T cell receptor beta chains were read from a single sample in a study of long-term antiretroviral therapy in people with HIV. Using immunoSEQ multiplex PCR, the repertoire was profiled, and TCRdb retains in-frame clones only, with some absent. The top ten hold about 11% of the sample, which has tens of thousands of clones, about 82% seen once. The sequencing used unsorted PBMCs, collected 0.8 years before starting antiretroviral therapy. All receptors come from a young man with HIV. Both conserved end residues are part of each CDR3. The D gene is left open where the match is weak. Clone size is not always given. Where it is, it says once, few, many or a class for expanded clones.

TRBJ1-1 | . | . | TRBV5-1 | TGCGCCAGCAGCTTGGCTCGGCGGGGGAGCACTGAAGCTTTCTTT | CASSLARRGSTEAFF
TRBJ2-3 | . | . | TRBV7-9 | TGTGCCAGCAGCTTAGCTCTCAATCCTAGCACAGATACGCAGTATTTT | CASSLALNPSTDTQYF
TRBJ2-7 | . | few | TRBV6-5 | TGTGCCAGCAGTCTCTACCGACTAGTTCCCTACGAGCAGTACTTC | CASSLYRLVPYEQYF
TRBJ2-1 | . | . | TRBV5-4 | TGTGCCAGCAGCTTGGTGCCAGGGCGAACGGGGAATGAGCAGTTCTTC | CASSLVPGRTGNEQFF
TRBJ2-7 | TRBD2 | . | TRBV10-1 | TGCGCCAGCAGTCCCGGGGGGGCCTACGAGCAGTACTTC | CASSPGGAYEQYF
TRBJ2-5 | . | . | TRBV11-2 | TGTGCCAGCAGCTTAGGCGGGACAGCCCAAGAGACCCAGTACTTC | CASSLGGTAQETQYF
TRBJ2-3 | . | once | TRBV6-4 | TGTGCCAGCAGTGAGAAAGGGGAAGATACGCAGTATTTT | CASSEKGEDTQYF
TRBJ2-2 | . | once | TRBV27 | TGTGCCAGCGGCGTCGGGGACACCGGGGAGCTGTTTTTT | CASGVGDTGELFF
TRBJ2-1 | TRBD2 | once | TRBV10-3 | TGTGCCATCAGTGAGTCTAGCGGGAGTGCCTACAATGAGCAGTTCTTC | CAISESSGSAYNEQFF
TRBJ2-7 | . | . | TRBV6-1 | TGTGCCAGCAGTGAAGTCAGGGAGGAGCAGTACTTC | CASSEVREEQYF
TRBJ2-5 | . | . | TRBV5-1 | TGCGCCAGCAGCTCGACATGGGGACAAGAGACCCAGTACTTC | CASSSTWGQETQYF
TRBJ2-5 | TRBD2 | . | TRBV7-2 | TGTGCCAGCAGCTTAGGCCCCACCGGGACTAGCGGGGGGGCCCAGTACTTC | CASSLGPTGTSGGAQYF
TRBJ2-7 | TRBD2 | . | TRBV2 | TGTGCCAGCACGCAGGGTGTTGGAAGCGGGGGCCCCGAGCAGTACTTC | CASTQGVGSGGPEQYF
TRBJ1-1 | . | . | TRBV27 | TGTGCCACCCAGATACAGGCTGGGGGCACTGAAGCTTTCTTT | CATQIQAGGTEAFF
TRBJ1-1 | TRBD1 | . | TRBV7-8 | TGTGCCAGCAGCCGGGACAGGGTCTCGGAAGCTTTCTTT | CASSRDRVSEAFF
TRBJ1-2 | TRBD1 | . | TRBV29-1 | TGCAGCGTTAGGACAGGGGGCTTGGATGGCTACACCTTC | CSVRTGGLDGYTF
TRBJ2-5 | . | . | TRBV29-1 | TGCAGCGTTGTAGAGCCGGAGACCCAGTACTTC | CSVVEPETQYF
TRBJ2-1 | . | . | TRBV25-1 | TGTGCCAGCAGTGAACCGTCGGACGGAGACAATGAGCAGTTCTTC | CASSEPSDGDNEQFF
TRBJ2-7 | . | . | TRBV6-5 | TGTGCCAGCAGGAAGACCCTAACGCCAACCTACGAGCAGTACTTC | CASRKTLTPTYEQYF
TRBJ1-5 | . | few | TRBV5-1 | TGCGCCAGCAGCTTGGAAGGGGCCGATCAGCCCCAGCATTTT | CASSLEGADQPQHF
TRBJ2-5 | TRBD2 | . | TRBV5-4 | TGTGCCAGCAGCTTTAGCGGGAGACTCCAAGAGACCCAGTACTTC | CASSFSGRLQETQYF
TRBJ2-7 | TRBD2 | . | TRBV7-2 | TGTGCCAGCAGCTCTAGAGGGACTAGCGGTTACGAGCAGTACTTC | CASSSRGTSGYEQYF
TRBJ2-7 | . | . | TRBV25-1 | TGTGCCAGCAGTGAATCTACAGGCTCCTACGAGCAGTACTTC | CASSESTGSYEQYF
TRBJ1-2 | . | . | TRBV28 | TGTGCCAGCAGCTCTACACAGAGCTATGGCTACACCTTC | CASSSTQSYGYTF
TRBJ1-1 | . | . | TRBV4-3 | TGCGCCAGCAGCCAAGATCATATGGGGGCGGAAGCTTTCTTT | CASSQDHMGAEAFF
TRBJ2-7 | TRBD1 | few | TRBV7-6 | TGTGCCAGCAGCTTAGGGGGACAGGTTGGGGAGCAGTACTTC | CASSLGGQVGEQYF
TRBJ1-2 | . | . | TRBV5-1 | TGCGCCAGCAGCCCCACGGGGCAGATTACTAACTATGGCTACACCTTC | CASSPTGQITNYGYTF
TRBJ1-3 | . | few | TRBV27 | TGTGCCAGCAGCGAGGGATGGCCTGGAAACACCATATATTTT | CASSEGWPGNTIYF
TRBJ1-5 | . | . | TRBV28 | TGTGCCAGCAGCCCCCGGGACTCGGATCAGCCCCAGCATTTT | CASSPRDSDQPQHF
TRBJ2-5 | TRBD2 | . | TRBV4-2 | TGTGCCAGCAGCCAAGCGTGGGCGGGACTAGCGGGGGAAAAGACCCAGTACTTC | CASSQAWAGLAGEKTQYF
TRBJ2-7 | . | . | TRBV9 | TGTGCCAGCAGCCCCAGGGGAGCGTTCACCTACGAGCAGTACTTC | CASSPRGAFTYEQYF
TRBJ1-1 | . | . | TRBV7-9 | TGTGCCAGTGGAGGTGAGGGGTCGAACACTGAAGCTTTCTTT | CASGGEGSNTEAFF
TRBJ2-3 | . | . | TRBV6-5 | TGTGCCAGCAGTTACCAGCAGGGAAACACAGATACGCAGTATTTT | CASSYQQGNTDTQYF
TRBJ2-7 | . | once | TRBV28 | TGTGCCAGCAGTTTATCTGGGGGCTACGAGCAGTACTTC | CASSLSGGYEQYF
TRBJ2-5 | TRBD1 | once | TRBV7-9 | TGTGCCAGCAGCCAAGGACAGGGCCAAGAGACCCAGTACTTC | CASSQGQGQETQYF
TRBJ2-4 | . | . | TRBV30 | TGTGCCTGGAGCTACACCCTTGGTTACAATAGGAAAAACATTCAGTACTTC | CAWSYTLGYNRKNIQYF
TRBJ1-4 | . | . | TRBV9 | TGTGCCAGCAGCCCATTCCCGGGCCTCAATGAAAAACTGTTTTTT | CASSPFPGLNEKLFF
TRBJ2-1 | . | once | TRBV7-9 | TGTGCCAGCAGCCTGCGGGGGCGAGACTACAATGAGCAGTTCTTC | CASSLRGRDYNEQFF
TRBJ2-1 | TRBD2 | . | TRBV18 | TGTGCCAGCTCACCGCAACCTCCGACTAGCGGGAGTGCTGGTGAGCAGTTCTTC | CASSPQPPTSGSAGEQFF
TRBJ1-2 | TRBD1 | . | TRBV7-2 | TGTGCCAGCAGCCAAACGGGACAGCGCTATGGCTACACCTTC | CASSQTGQRYGYTF
TRBJ2-3 | TRBD2 | once | TRBV7-2 | TGTGCCAGCAGCTTCAGGCCTAGCGGGGGGGCGCCAGATACGCAGTATTTT | CASSFRPSGGAPDTQYF
TRBJ1-1 | . | . | TRBV7-9 | TGTGCCAGCAGCTCCGGGGGAGGCTCGTCAGCTTTCTTT | CASSSGGGSSAFF
TRBJ2-7 | . | few | TRBV30 | TGTGCCTGGATTGTACAGGGAACCTACGAGCAGTACTTC | CAWIVQGTYEQYF
TRBJ2-7 | TRBD1 | . | TRBV28 | TGTGCCAGCAGTTCCGGGACAGGGGCTTCTTACGAGCAGTACTTC | CASSSGTGASYEQYF
TRBJ2-7 | . | . | TRBV13 | TGTGCCAGCAGCTACGGACGAAACATCGGCGAGCAGTACTTC | CASSYGRNIGEQYF
TRBJ1-1 | . | . | TRBV21-1 | TGTGCCAGCAGCAACAAGGTAGGACACGGACATGAAATGGACACTGAAGCTTTCTTT | CASSNKVGHGHEMDTEAFF
TRBJ1-2 | . | . | TRBV2 | TGTGCCAGCAACCCACCTCTTTGGGGCTACACCTTC | CASNPPLWGYTF
TRBJ1-5 | . | few | TRBV30 | TGTGCCTGGAGTGTAGATGAGAATCAGCCCCAGCATTTT | CAWSVDENQPQHF
TRBJ1-1 | . | . | TRBV9 | TGTGCCAGCAGCCCCCACATGAACACTGAAGCTTTCTTT | CASSPHMNTEAFF
TRBJ2-3 | TRBD2 | . | TRBV28 | TGTGCCAGCAGTTTAGCGGGAGGAGATACGCAGTATTTT | CASSLAGGDTQYF
TRBJ1-1 | TRBD1 | . | TRBV5-1 | TGCGCCAGCAGCGTGGGGACAGGGAGGGCGAACACTGAAGCTTTCTTT | CASSVGTGRANTEAFF
TRBJ2-6 | . | few | TRBV9 | TGTGCCAGCAGCCCCCACCAACGATCTGGGGCCAACGTCCTGACTTTC | CASSPHQRSGANVLTF
TRBJ2-3 | TRBD1 | . | TRBV4-1 | TGCGCCAGCAGCCACTCCCCCAGGGGGGATACGCAGTATTTT | CASSHSPRGDTQYF
TRBJ2-3 | . | medium-sized | TRBV14 | TGTGCCAGCAGCCTCAACAGGGATACGCAGTATTTT | CASSLNRDTQYF
TRBJ2-7 | . | . | TRBV4-2 | TGTGCCAGCAGCCATGGTAGCGGAAGCTCCTACGAGCAGTACTTC | CASSHGSGSSYEQYF
TRBJ2-2 | . | few | TRBV19 | TGTGCCAGTAGTGCCACCAGGGGTGCCGGGGAGCTGTTTTTT | CASSATRGAGELFF
TRBJ2-3 | . | once | TRBV2 | TGTGCCAGCAGTGCCCGGCGCGGGGGCCCCCCAGATACGCAGTATTTT | CASSARRGGPPDTQYF
TRBJ2-7 | . | . | TRBV21-1 | TGTGCCAGCAGCAAAGCGCGAGGGAATCACACCTACGAGCAGTACTTC | CASSKARGNHTYEQYF